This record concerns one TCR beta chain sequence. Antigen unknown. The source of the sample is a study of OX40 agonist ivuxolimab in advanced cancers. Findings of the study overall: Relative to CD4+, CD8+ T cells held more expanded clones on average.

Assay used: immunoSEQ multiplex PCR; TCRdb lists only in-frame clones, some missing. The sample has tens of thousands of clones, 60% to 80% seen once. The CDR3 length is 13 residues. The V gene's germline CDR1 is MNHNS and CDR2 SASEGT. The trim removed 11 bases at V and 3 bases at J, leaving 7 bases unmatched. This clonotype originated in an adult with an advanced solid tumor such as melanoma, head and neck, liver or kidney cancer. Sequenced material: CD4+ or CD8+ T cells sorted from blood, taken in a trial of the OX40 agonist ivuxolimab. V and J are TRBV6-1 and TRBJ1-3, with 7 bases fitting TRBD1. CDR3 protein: CAAQTGNGNTIYF. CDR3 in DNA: TGTGCCGCCCAGACAGGGAATGGAAACACCATATATTTT.